This T cell receptor beta chain was sequenced during a study of immune evolution from preneoplasia to lung adenocarcinoma. Measured with immunoSEQ multiplex PCR; TCRdb has only the in-frame clones, and not every one. Counted here are about 7,900 clones, around four fifths occurring once; the ten biggest clones make up approximately 7%. Germline values: CDR1 MNHEY, CDR2 SVGAGI. Trimming removed 5 bases from V and 2 bases from J; junction bases left unmatched: 4. The CDR3 totals 14 residues. The source of this sequence is a person aged 65-85 years with lung adenocarcinoma. The sequencing input was FFPE adjacent normal lung tissue. The rearrangement joins TRBV6-5 to TRBJ2-3; 7 nucleotides line up with TRBD2. In DNA, the CDR3 is TGTGCCAGCAGTCTCGGACTAGACACAGATACGCAGTATTTT. Translated, it gives CASSLGLDTDTQYF.